Below, one T cell receptor beta chain is given with its context. This clonotype came up once. Its antigen has not been determined. Qualities for individual bases were not recorded, and no much larger clone is one base off. The data stem from a study of blood T cells in healthy people across ages (dated by TCRdb to the mid-2010s). Regarding the study in general: In model experiments, template switching captured about one uniquely barcoded TCR beta cDNA molecule for every two T cells. The study analyzed two additional independent replicas of 1 million unique cDNA reads from the same blood draw for two donors, one aged 18 to 30 and one aged 80 or older. To avoid experimental bias, donors of different ages were randomly spread across the sequencing lanes. To track age-related changes in TCR beta repertoire diversity, the study relied on deep sequencing normalized with unique cDNA molecular identifiers. Four age groups were formed from the donors: young (average roughly 15 years), middle-aged (approximately 42), aged (around 62) and long-lived (about 80). Results and caveats for the whole study, not just this receptor: As age increased, observed TCR beta diversity per million T cells dropped in a roughly linear way, and a significant reduction was already evident by age 40. Compared with the aged group, the long-lived group had more naive CD4+ T cells, fewer expanded clones and increased TCR diversity, a pattern suggesting age selection. Estimates of total diversity based on one million sequenced T cells were considered lower bounds and underestimates. Donor CMV infection status was unknown, potentially confounding age-related changes in expanded clonotypes. The percentage of naive T cells measured by flow cytometry correlated strongly with observed TCR beta diversity. Conclusive comparison of naive and antigen-experienced compartments was prevented by the profiling of bulk unsorted PBMCs.

Library preparation used 5' RACE. TCRdb names Illumina HiSeq 2500 as the instrument used. The second PCR ran for roughly 7 to 12 cycles and used a J-beta primer mix along with a sample-barcoded 5' primer. Each TCR beta cDNA molecule received a unique molecular identifier from a template-switch 5' adaptor carrying 12 random nucleotides. At least 2.5 million CDR3-containing paired-end reads were obtained from each sample. All of the RNA was converted into first-strand cDNA using the Mint cDNA synthesis kit, with a TRBC-specific oligonucleotide serving as the primer. Following uracil-DNA glycosylase treatment, all cDNA underwent a first 18-cycle PCR with the universal primers M1SS and BC2_uni_R. The study's own analysis went as follows. Normalization of each sample was performed by random selection of 1 million high-quality reads, each carrying a distinct molecular identifier. Reads sharing molecular identifiers were discarded rather than binned into consensus sequences. CDR3 identification, clonotype clustering and error correction used MiTCR with a Q25 quality threshold and the strictest error-elimination algorithm. Lower-bound total TCR beta diversity was estimated with a nonparametric unseen species model using Euler transformation. The public reads were reprocessed in TCRdb via fastp at Q25 and MiXCR, keeping in-frame beta chains. Rows merge per CDR3 protein into single entries with the most common DNA and genes. It is TCRdb's table, rather than the study itself, that gives the V and J calls and clone size. The sample table shows 1.5 million to 2 million distinct CDR3 sequences, and 40% to 55% are seen once. Roughly 2% of the sample is in the top ten clones.

The CDR3 starts with the cysteine, ends with the phenylalanine, and has 17 residues. CDR3 DNA only is kept here, 51 bases in frame from base 1. Via the germline V gene, CDR1 is SGHRS and CDR2 YFSETQ. V loses 2 bases, J loses 8 bases, and the germline ends lie 25 bases apart. Systemically healthy Caucasian individuals from Russia, 35 to 50 in total and aged about 6 to 95 years, were included as donors. Each donor gave 8 to 10 milliliters of peripheral blood, collected into EDTA-treated Vacutainer tubes. Ficoll-Paque density-gradient centrifugation was used to isolate PBMCs, with at least 6.5 million per sample. Trizol reagent was used to extract total RNA from the PBMCs, yielding at least 6 micrograms per sample. For every donor, an aliquot of PBMCs went through flow cytometry to measure the percentages of naive CD45RAhigh/CD27high T cells.

The chain is made from TRBV5-1 and TRBJ1-1, with a weak D call of TRBD1 (5 bases match). Sequences were obtained from blood. This clonotype was sampled from a woman in her forties in good health. The CDR3 in this case is CASSLDGTGLPAKEAFF. The sequence in DNA is TGCGCCAGCAGCTTAGACGGCACAGGCCTACCCGCTAAGGAAGCTTTCTTT.